The clone carrying this T cell receptor beta chain was counted only a few times. As yet, its antigen is unknown. This sample stems from a study of beta chain features in type 1 diabetes. General study findings and limits: All four CD4+ subsets from Type 1 diabetes patients carried moderately but significantly shorter TCRB CDR3s.

As every portion of the isolated RNA was reverse transcribed, the sequencing read expressed TCRB transcripts. The method was immunoSEQ multiplex PCR; TCRdb's version includes in-frame clones alone and lacks a portion of them. Counted here are roughly 220,000 clones, around 15% occurring once; the ten biggest clones make up 0.065% to 0.095%. This TCR was sampled from a man in his thirties or forties with type 1 diabetes. The sequencing input was naive CD4+ T cells from blood.

Here the CDR3 reads CSVDRLSNEQFF. The CDR3 nucleotides are TGCAGCGTTGACAGACTGTCGAATGAGCAGTTCTTC. This chain links TRBV29-1 with TRBJ2-1; unclear D gene. V dropped 3 bases and J dropped 7 bases, with 10 bases sitting between them. The CDR3 contains 12 residues. Germline V gives CDR1 SQVTM, CDR2 ANQGSEA.